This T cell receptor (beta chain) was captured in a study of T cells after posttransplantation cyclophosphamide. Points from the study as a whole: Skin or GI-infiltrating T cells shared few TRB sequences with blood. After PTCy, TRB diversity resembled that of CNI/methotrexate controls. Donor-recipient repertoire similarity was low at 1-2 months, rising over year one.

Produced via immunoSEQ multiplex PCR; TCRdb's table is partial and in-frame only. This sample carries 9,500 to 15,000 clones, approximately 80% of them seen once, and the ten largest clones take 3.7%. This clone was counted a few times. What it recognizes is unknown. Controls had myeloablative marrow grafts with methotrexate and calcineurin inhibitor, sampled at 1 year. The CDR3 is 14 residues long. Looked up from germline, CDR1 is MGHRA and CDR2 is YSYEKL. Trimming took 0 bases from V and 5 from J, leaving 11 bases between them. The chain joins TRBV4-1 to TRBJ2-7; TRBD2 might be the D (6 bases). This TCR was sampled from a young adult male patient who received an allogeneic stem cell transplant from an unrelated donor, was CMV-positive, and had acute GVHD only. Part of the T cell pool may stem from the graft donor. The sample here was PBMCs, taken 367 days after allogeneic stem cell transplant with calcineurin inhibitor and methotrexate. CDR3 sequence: CASSQEPGVDEQYF. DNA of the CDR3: TGCGCCAGCAGCCAAGAACCGGGGGTGGACGAGCAGTACTTC.